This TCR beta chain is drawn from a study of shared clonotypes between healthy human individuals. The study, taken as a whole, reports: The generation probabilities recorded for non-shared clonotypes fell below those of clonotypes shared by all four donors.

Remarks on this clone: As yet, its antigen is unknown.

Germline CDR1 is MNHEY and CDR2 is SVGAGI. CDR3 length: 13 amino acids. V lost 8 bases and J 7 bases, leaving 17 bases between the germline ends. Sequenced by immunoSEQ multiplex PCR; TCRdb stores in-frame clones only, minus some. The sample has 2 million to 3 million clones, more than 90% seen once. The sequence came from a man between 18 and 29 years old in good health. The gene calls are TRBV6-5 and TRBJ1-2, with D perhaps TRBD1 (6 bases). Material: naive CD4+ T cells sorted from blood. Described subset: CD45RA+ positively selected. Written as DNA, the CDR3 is TGTGCCAGCGGCAAATCGGGGGCCCGTGGCTACACCTTC. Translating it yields CASGKSGARGYTF.